The present entry profiles one T cell receptor beta chain with its context. No antigen is known for it. Within one base of it there is no much larger clone, and no base qualities were kept. The cohort was made up of 500 to 850 healthy bone marrow donors. Cohort members were all nominally healthy when sampled, although unrecorded immune exposures were likely present. The donor tested CMV seropositive, placing the donor among the roughly 300 seropositive members of the cohort. A peripheral blood sample was collected from each donor, and TCR beta sequencing was performed on peripheral blood mononuclear cells. Genomic DNA was extracted from the blood cell samples with the Qiagen DNeasy Blood Extraction Kit. This record comes from a study of cytomegalovirus exposure and HLA in healthy donors (dated by TCRdb to about 2017). Broadly, across the study: In an earlier analysis of roughly 590 of the donors, approximately 260 Gb of sequence data and 100 million or so unique TCR beta sequences from approximately 180 million T cells were reported. Approximately 310 gigabases of sequencing data and around 85 million unique TCR sequences made up an early release that covered approximately 650 HLA-typed donors. Among the roughly 400 genotyped donors, around 81% belonged to the genetic ancestry cluster associated with self-reported Caucasian donors. The study was designed to test whether signatures of past pathogen exposure could be identified by cataloging public T cell receptors. The study profiled the T cell repertoires of 500 to 800 subjects by immunosequencing and related them to cytomegalovirus serostatus. In addition to the first cohort of 650 to 800 subjects, a separate validation cohort of under 150 different subjects was used. The study combined high-throughput TCR immunosequencing, statistical association of individual TCRs with disease status, and machine learning to predict cytomegalovirus infection status. In a later analysis, previously published TCR beta repertoires from hundreds of donors were re-analyzed and high-resolution HLA genotyping was added so that TCR occurrence patterns could be studied. Rather than drawing on any new phenotypic data, the later analysis identified candidate immune exposures from TCR beta sequences and the way those sequences occurred across donors. An earlier analysis of several hundred of the donors used high-throughput TCR beta sequencing to judge whether each TCR beta V gene segment behaved as functional or pseudogenic. Donor age, sex, ethnicity and CMV serostatus were collected together with the repertoire data. Genome-wide SNP genotypes for about three fifths of the roughly 670 donors were used in a later genetic analysis, which treated that subset as a discovery cohort. All discovery cohort repertoires had been generated on a single sequencing platform. HLA typing included class I and class II loci at four-digit resolution. The number of typed donors differed by locus: roughly 629-640 for A, B, C, DRB1 and DQB1; approximately 520 for DQA1; 600 to 610 for DPA1; and 400 to 480 for DPB1. A few DR-DQ haplotypes were handled as single units for association and clustering because linkage in the cohort was strong. Among about 410 genotyped donors of the cohort, an average of around 250,000 unique TCR beta nucleotide sequences was sequenced per donor, of which 15% to 20% were non-productive. What the study reported, not specific to this receptor: A cluster of highly shared sequence variants was judged likely to be a technical artifact of the sequencing pipeline. In a later analysis, HLA-associated TCR beta chains showed more clonal expansion and lower generation probabilities than non-associated chains that were equally common. The earlier analysis of some 540 of the donors excluded around 17 rarely observed V segments, including chromosome 9 orphons, because counts were too low. In a later analysis, several top co-occurrence clusters were reported to appear linked to parvovirus B19, influenza, CMV and Epstein-Barr virus. Three of the identified cytomegalovirus-associated TCR beta chains were confirmed in vitro to be specific for cytomegalovirus antigens. The study gave a list of about 150 TCR beta chains associated with cytomegalovirus. Some IMGT-functional V segments, including TRBV6-2 and TRBV6-3, could not be distinguished by the 87-base-pair reads and were therefore excluded. A further reported finding was that TCR beta sequences accurately predicted the HLA-A and HLA-B alleles for most subjects in the first cohort. It was suggested by the authors that the approach could potentially be generalized to other disease states and immunological phenotypes. A later analysis found that most CMV-associated TCR beta chains appeared HLA-restricted, with HLA associations seemingly driven largely by CMV exposure. The classifier was reported to diagnose cytomegalovirus status with high specificity and sensitivity in both the original and validation cohorts. In an earlier analysis of a few hundred of the donors, most TCR beta V segments were observed in productive rearrangements about 87% or about 30% of the time, broadly matching IMGT annotations. V-gene and J-gene trimming of TCR beta chains was associated with a missense DCLRE1C variant in a later genetic analysis, and the association was replicated in an independent cohort. Sequencing depth was assumed to be roughly uniform across donors in the presence/absence analyses, though that assumption may not hold. Because HLA typing was missing for some donors at each locus, association tests included only the typed subset. A later analysis associated 15,000 to 20,000 TCR beta sequences with specific HLA alleles at a false discovery rate of 0.05. According to a later analysis, TCR association rates differed among HLA loci, with DRB1 alleles showing the most associated TCRs and HLA-C alleles showing the fewest. A later genetic analysis reported fewer N-insertions in productive TCRs among donors in an Asian-associated ancestry cluster than the approximately 700-donor mean. When HLA alleles, especially DR and DQ, strongly co-occurred, attributing TCR associations to individual alleles was difficult. Most TCR sequences were observed very rarely across donors, whereas some public TCRs were present in many individuals. For the cohort, immune exposure information was limited to CMV serostatus. The cohort was sequenced for TCR beta chains only, and without alpha or paired-chain data the features that could be detected were limited. Linkage disequilibrium might explain the correlated functional status among segregating V segments, but an unknown experimental factor could not be ruled out.

Library method: the immunoSEQ multiplex PCR assay. The multiplex PCR relied on a mix of 60 forward primers for TCR Vbeta segments and 13 reverse primers for TCR Jbeta segments. A multiplex PCR assay on genomic DNA amplified the CDR3 region of rearranged TCR beta genes. The amplified TCR beta libraries were sequenced on the Illumina HiSeq System as 87-base-pair reads. The published analysis was carried out like this. In a later analysis, around 80 million unique TCR beta chains were counted across the approximately 620 repertoires, and roughly 11 million of these chains were shared by at least two donors. Raw reads were error-corrected and collapsed into unique sequences by a nearest-neighbor algorithm in which closely related sequences were merged to remove PCR and sequencing errors. To assign V, D and J gene segments, CDR3 sequences were aligned to IMGT reference sequences. For a sequence to be retained, a match of at least six nucleotides to both a V gene segment and a J gene segment was required. A rearrangement was called productive if the CDR3 had no stop codons and remained in frame with V and J, and every other rearrangement was called non-productive. CDR3 was defined according to IMGT convention as the region running from the second conserved V-encoded cysteine to the conserved J-encoded phenylalanine. The earlier analysis of some 600 of the donors excluded sequences that lacked an unambiguous match to a single V gene segment. In an earlier analysis of 450 to 750 of the donors, a V segment was called functional when productive rearrangements were above 56.7%, and segregating when the standard deviation between donors exceeded 5%. To diagnose cytomegalovirus status from the catalog of TCR beta chain sequences, a statistical classification framework was built. In a later analysis, V and J genes were assigned by comparing TCR nucleotide sequences against IMGT/GENE-DB human TR gene sequences. In a later analysis, CDR3 sequences and most-parsimonious VDJ recombination scenarios were assigned using the TCRdist pipeline. In a later analysis, every TCR beta chain was defined by the combination of its CDR3 amino acid sequence and its V-gene family, and reads without a unique V-gene family were dropped. A later analysis removed 600 or so highly shared, low-generation-probability nucleotide sequences to deal with suspected cross-contamination and a sequencing artifact. In a later analysis, a clonal expansion index for each public chain was calculated from normalized within-repertoire ranks of inferred template counts. In a later analysis, generation probabilities were computed using a VDJ recombination model fitted to out-of-frame rearrangements, and the results were checked against IGoR. In a later analysis, hypergeometric tests were used to score TCR-TCR, TCR-HLA and TCR-CMV co-occurrence, with a repertoire-size bias correction applied to TCR pairs. In a later analysis, false discovery rates were estimated by permuting HLA or CMV assignments 20 times. In a later analysis, co-occurring TCRs were grouped with DBSCAN, and TCRdist sequence similarity was added when clustering was performed within HLA-allele-positive subsets. Repertoires with fewer than 30,000 or more than 120,000 public chains were left out of co-occurrence clustering, as were four to six repertoires with anomalous nucleotide sharing. TCRdb took over this immuneACCESS table, retaining in-frame rearrangements with V and J assigned. Such tables are incomplete; in checked studies, under half of the missing clones stem from an unresolved V gene, and the remainder is unexplained. Clone size and the V and J calls come from that table; the DNA yielded D and trimming. Within this sample are about 140,000 clones, with just under 85% of them counted one time only. Less than 1.5% of the sample lies in the top ten.

Including cysteine and phenylalanine, the CDR3 has 14 amino acids. Only CDR3 DNA is held: 42 bases, read in frame from base 1. Based on the germline V gene (reference sequence), the CDR1 and CDR2 sequences are GTSNPN and SVGIG. V sheds 2 bases and J sheds 1 base, leaving 9 bases between their ends. Material for sequencing was PBMCs. The clonotype was recovered from a young man in good health and CMV-seropositive. The sequence joins TRBV30 to TRBJ1-5, with no D gene named confidently. The bases read TGTGCCTGGAGTTATGGGCTGAGCAATCAGCCCCAGCATTTT. This translates into CAWSYGLSNQPQHF.